The rows below give T cell receptor beta chains drawn from one sample of a study of early T cells in non-severe SARS-CoV-2 infection. Each CDR3 protein gets one entry after TCRdb re-called the 5' RACE reads with MiXCR. In the table there are about 70,000 distinct CDR3 sequences, 12% of which are singletons. This sample comprised whole blood, obtained at baseline. The receptor source for this set is an adult who was a healthcare worker with PCR-confirmed SARS-CoV-2 infection or an uninfected control (not recorded which). The donor label of this sample is uncertain. Each CDR3 is given with its conserved first and last residue. A D gene is named only where the DNA matches it firmly. The size entry is marked missing in some rows and otherwise reads once, few, many or a size class.

>-|-|TRBV6-5|TRBJ2-3
CASSYDGVQTDTQYF
TGTGCCAGCAGTTACGATGGGGTGCAAACAGATACGCAGTATTTT
>-|-|TRBV19|TRBJ2-1
CASSISPGGYNEQFF
TGTGCCAGTAGTATTAGCCCAGGGGGGTACAATGAGCAGTTCTTC
>few|-|TRBV30|TRBJ1-2
CAWSLFDWDYGYTF
TGTGCCTGGAGTCTATTCGACTGGGACTATGGCTACACCTTC
>-|-|TRBV6-5|TRBJ2-5
CASSYGPGALRQYF
TGTGCCAGCAGTTACGGTCCGGGAGCCCTGAGGCAGTACTTC
>few|TRBD1|TRBV6-1|TRBJ1-1
CASRLGRDRAAFF
TGTGCCAGCAGACTCGGGAGGGACAGGGCGGCTTTCTTT
>-|-|TRBV5-1|TRBJ2-7
CASSSSRGIYEQYF
TGCGCCAGCAGCTCGTCCCGGGGGATCTACGAGCAGTACTTC
>few|-|TRBV20-1|TRBJ1-1
CSARRDTNTEAFF
TGCAGTGCTAGGCGGGACACGAACACTGAAGCTTTCTTT
>many|TRBD1|TRBV7-6|TRBJ1-1
CASSLTGRNTEAFF
TGTGCCAGCAGCTTGACAGGGCGTAACACTGAAGCTTTCTTT
>few|-|TRBV19|TRBJ1-2
CASSIQISYGYTF
TGTGCCAGTAGTATCCAAATCTCCTATGGCTACACCTTC
>many|TRBD1|TRBV7-9|TRBJ1-6
CASSSTRQGAKGDSPLHF
TGTGCCAGCAGCTCGACAAGACAGGGGGCGAAAGGGGATTCACCCCTCCACTTT
>many|TRBD2|TRBV12-5|TRBJ2-1
CASGPGGGYNEQFF
TGTGCTAGTGGCCCCGGCGGGGGATACAATGAGCAGTTCTTC